This T cell receptor beta chain comes out of a study of Ad26.COV2.S vaccination and SARS-CoV-2 variants. The sample holds one count of this clone. CDR1 and CDR2 (germline): SGHAT, FQNNGV. The CDR3 totals 14 residues. Trimming took 5 bases from V and 2 from J, leaving 13 bases between them. TCRdb's copy holds only in-frame clones and misses some; the assay was immunoSEQ multiplex PCR. Here the sample spans 120,000 to 150,000 clones, just over 85% being singletons. The source material was peripheral blood, sampled after recovery from COVID-19. The chain recombines TRBV11-2 with TRBJ2-7; the D call may be TRBD1 or TRBD2 (5 bases each). This TCR was sampled from a human donor who had recovered from COVID-19. The CDR3 sequence is CASSVGDGPYEQYF. CDR3 coding DNA: TGTGCCAGCAGCGTAGGGGACGGTCCCTACGAGCAGTACTTC. The full variable domain, with the rest looked up from reference TRBV11-2 and TRBJ2-7, is EAGVAQSPRYKIIEKRQSVAFWCNPISGHATLYWYQQILGQGPKLLIQFQNNGVVDDSQLPKDRFSAERLKGVDSTLKIQPAKLEDSAVYLCASSVGDGPYEQYFGPGTRLTVT.